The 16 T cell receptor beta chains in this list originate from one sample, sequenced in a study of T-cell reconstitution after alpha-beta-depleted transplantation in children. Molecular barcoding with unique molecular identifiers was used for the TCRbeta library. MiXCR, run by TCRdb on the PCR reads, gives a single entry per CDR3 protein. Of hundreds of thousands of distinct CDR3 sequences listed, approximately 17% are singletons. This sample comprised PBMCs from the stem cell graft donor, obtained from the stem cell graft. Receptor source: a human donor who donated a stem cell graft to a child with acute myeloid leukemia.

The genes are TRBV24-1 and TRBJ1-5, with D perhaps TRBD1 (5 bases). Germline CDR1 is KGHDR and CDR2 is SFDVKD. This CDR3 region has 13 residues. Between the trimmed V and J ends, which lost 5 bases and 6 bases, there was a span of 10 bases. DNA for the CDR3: TGTGCCACCAGTGCCGCAGGGATTCAGCCCCAGCATTTT. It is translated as CATSAAGIQPQHF.

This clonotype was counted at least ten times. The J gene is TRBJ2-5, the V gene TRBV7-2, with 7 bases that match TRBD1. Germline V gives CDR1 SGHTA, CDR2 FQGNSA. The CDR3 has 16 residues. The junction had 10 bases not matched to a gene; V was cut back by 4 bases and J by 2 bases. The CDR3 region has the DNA TGTGCCAGCAGCTGGCCGAGGGGGCGCGTACAAGAGACCCAGTACTTC. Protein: CASSWPRGRVQETQYF. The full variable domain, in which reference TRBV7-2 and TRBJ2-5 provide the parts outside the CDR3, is GAGVSQSPSNKVTEKGKDVELRCDPISGHTALYWYRQSLGQGLEFLIYFQGNSAPDKSGLPSDRFSAERTGGSVSTLTIQRTQQEDSAVYLCASSWPRGRVQETQYFGPGTRLLVL.

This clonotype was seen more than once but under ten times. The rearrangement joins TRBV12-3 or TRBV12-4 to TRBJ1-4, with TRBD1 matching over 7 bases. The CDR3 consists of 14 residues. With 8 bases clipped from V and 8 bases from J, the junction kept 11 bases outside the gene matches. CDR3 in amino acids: CASGDTGEGEKLFF. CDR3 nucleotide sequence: TGTGCCAGCGGTGATACAGGGGAGGGGGAAAAACTGTTTTTT.

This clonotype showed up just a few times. The CDR3 here is CASSPPRQGQAPYNEQFF. CDR3 nucleotides: TGTGCCAGCAGCCCCCCTAGACAGGGTCAAGCGCCCTACAATGAGCAGTTCTTC. The chain carries TRBV4-2 and TRBJ2-1; TRBD1 aligns across 7 bases. The CDR3 loop spans 18 amino acids. Germline V gene sequence: CDR1 LGHNA, CDR2 YNFKEQ. V lost 4 bases, J lost 2 bases, and 14 bases stayed unmatched.

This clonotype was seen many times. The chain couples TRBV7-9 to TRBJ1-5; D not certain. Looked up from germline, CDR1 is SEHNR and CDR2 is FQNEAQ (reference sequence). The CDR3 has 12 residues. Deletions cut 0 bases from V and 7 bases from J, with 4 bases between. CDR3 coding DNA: TGTGCCAGCAGCTTAGCCGGGCAGCCCCAGCATTTT. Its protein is CASSLAGQPQHF.

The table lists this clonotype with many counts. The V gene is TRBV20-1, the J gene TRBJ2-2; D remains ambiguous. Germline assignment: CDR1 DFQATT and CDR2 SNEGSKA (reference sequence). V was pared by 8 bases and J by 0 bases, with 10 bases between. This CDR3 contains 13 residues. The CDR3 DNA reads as TGCAGTACCGTATACGCGAACACCGGGGAGCTGTTTTTT. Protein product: CSTVYANTGELFF.

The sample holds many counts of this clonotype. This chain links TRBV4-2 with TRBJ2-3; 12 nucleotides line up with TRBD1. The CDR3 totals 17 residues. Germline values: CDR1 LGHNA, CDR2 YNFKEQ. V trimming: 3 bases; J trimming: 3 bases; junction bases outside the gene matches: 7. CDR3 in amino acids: CASSQSRGQGATDTQYF. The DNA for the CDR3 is TGTGCCAGCAGCCAGTCCAGGGGACAGGGGGCAACAGATACGCAGTATTTT.

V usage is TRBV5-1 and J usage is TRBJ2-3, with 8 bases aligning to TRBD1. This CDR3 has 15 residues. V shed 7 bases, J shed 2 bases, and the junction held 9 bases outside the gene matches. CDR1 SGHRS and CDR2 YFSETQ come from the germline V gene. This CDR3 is CASGKGDRHTDTQYF. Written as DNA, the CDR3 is TGCGCCAGCGGGAAAGGGGACAGGCACACAGATACGCAGTATTTT.

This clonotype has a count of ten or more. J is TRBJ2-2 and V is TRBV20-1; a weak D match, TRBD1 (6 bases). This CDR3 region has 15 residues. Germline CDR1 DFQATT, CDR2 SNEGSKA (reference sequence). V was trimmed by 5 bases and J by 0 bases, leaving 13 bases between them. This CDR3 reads CSAPDRTANTGELFF. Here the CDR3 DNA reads TGCAGTGCTCCGGACCGGACAGCGAACACCGGGGAGCTGTTTTTT.

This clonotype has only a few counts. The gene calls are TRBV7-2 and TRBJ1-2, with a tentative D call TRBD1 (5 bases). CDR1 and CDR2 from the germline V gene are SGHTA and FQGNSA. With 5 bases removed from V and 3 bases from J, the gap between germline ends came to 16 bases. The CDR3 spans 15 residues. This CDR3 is CASSLYGTDYYGYTF. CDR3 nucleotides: TGTGCCAGCAGCCTTTACGGGACGGATTACTATGGCTACACCTTC. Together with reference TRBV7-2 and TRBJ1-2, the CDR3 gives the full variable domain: GAGVSQSPSNKVTEKGKDVELRCDPISGHTALYWYRQSLGQGLEFLIYFQGNSAPDKSGLPSDRFSAERTGGSVSTLTIQRTQQEDSAVYLCASSLYGTDYYGYTFGSGTRLTVV.

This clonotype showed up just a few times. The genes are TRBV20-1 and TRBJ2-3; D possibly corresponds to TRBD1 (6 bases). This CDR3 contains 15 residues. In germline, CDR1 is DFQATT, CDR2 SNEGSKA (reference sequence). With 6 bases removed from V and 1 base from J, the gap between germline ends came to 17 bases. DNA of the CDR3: TGCAGTGCCTCCGAACCAGGGACACGCACAGATACGCAGTATTTT. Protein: CSASEPGTRTDTQYF.

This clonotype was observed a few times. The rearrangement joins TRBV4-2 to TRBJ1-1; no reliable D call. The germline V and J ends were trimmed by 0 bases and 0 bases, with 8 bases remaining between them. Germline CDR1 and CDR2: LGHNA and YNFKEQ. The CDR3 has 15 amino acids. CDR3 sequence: CASSQELILNTEAFF. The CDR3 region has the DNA TGTGCCAGCAGCCAAGAGTTGATCTTGAACACTGAAGCTTTCTTT.

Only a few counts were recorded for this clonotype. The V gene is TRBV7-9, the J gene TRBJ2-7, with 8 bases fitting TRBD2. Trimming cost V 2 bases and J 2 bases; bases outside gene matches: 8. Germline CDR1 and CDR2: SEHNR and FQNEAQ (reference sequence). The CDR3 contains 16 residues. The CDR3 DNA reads TGTGCCAGCAGCTTACAAGGTCTAGCGGGCCCCTACGAGCAGTACTTC. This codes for CASSLQGLAGPYEQYF.

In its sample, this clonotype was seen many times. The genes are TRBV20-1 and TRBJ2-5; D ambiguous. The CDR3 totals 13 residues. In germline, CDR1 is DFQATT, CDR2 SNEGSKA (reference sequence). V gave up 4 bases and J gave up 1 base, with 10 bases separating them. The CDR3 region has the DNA TGCAGTGCTACTTGGACCGGCCAAGAGACCCAGTACTTC. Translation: CSATWTGQETQYF.

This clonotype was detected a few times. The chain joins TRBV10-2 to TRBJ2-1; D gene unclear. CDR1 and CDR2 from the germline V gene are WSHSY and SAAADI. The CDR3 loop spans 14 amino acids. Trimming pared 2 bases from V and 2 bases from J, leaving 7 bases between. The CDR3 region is CASSETATYNEQFF. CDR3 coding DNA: TGCGCCAGCAGTGAGACAGCCACCTACAATGAGCAGTTCTTC.

CDR3 sequence (DNA): TGTGCCACCAGTGATCCTATGACTAGCGGGGGCCCGAACACCGGGGAGCTGTTTTTT. It codes for CATSDPMTSGGPNTGELFF. The chain joins TRBV24-1 to TRBJ2-2; TRBD2 agrees at 12 bases. V dropped 3 bases and J dropped 0; count of bases not matched to a gene: 7. This CDR3 is built from 19 residues. The germline gives CDR1 KGHDR, CDR2 SFDVKD.